Each of the 24 T cell receptor beta chains below was sequenced from the same sample in a study of blood T cell repertoires in COVID-19. Assay: immunoSEQ multiplex PCR; the TCRdb copy retains only in-frame clones and omits some. The sample includes 83,000 or so clones, around 90% seen only once; the top ten take under 8.5%. Sequences were obtained from peripheral blood. Receptors originate from an elderly man with active or convalescent COVID-19.

The rearrangement links TRBV30 to TRBJ1-1; D remains unclear. The ends were cut back, 0 bases at V and 2 bases at J, with 7 bases in the middle. The CDR3 consists of 13 residues. Germline CDR1 and CDR2: GTSNPN and SVGIG (reference sequence). The CDR3 DNA is TGTGCCTGGAGTGTAACATATAACACTGAAGCTTTCTTT. This sequence encodes CAWSVTYNTEAFF.

In regard to this clone: Other DNA sequences in this sample translate to the same CDR3. This chain links TRBV15 with TRBJ2-5; 7 positions match TRBD1. This CDR3 spans 14 amino acids. In germline, CDR1 is LNHNV, CDR2 YYDKDF (reference sequence). The J segment lost 2 bases and the V segment lost 0 bases, leaving 0 bases of the junction unmatched. CDR3: CATSRDRGQETQYF. CDR3 coding DNA: TGTGCCACCAGCAGAGACAGGGGGCAAGAGACCCAGTACTTC.

A few counts support this clone. The chain joins TRBV3-1 (or the pseudogene TRBV3-2) to TRBJ1-6; TRBD1 might be the D (5 bases). The length of the CDR3 is 16 residues. The germline V gene has CDR1 LGHDT and CDR2 YNNKEL (reference sequence). The germline V and J ends were trimmed by 3 bases and 7 bases, with 16 bases remaining between them. CDR3 in DNA: TGTGCCAGCAGCCATACCCCGGGGGTGGGCAATTCACCCCTCCACTTT. Protein sequence: CASSHTPGVGNSPLHF.

The chain is built from TRBV6-5 and TRBJ1-5; D might be TRBD1 (5 bases). Trimming pared 10 bases from V and 0 bases from J, leaving 10 bases between. CDR3 length equals 13 residues. Per germline, CDR1 MNHEY and CDR2 SVGAGI. CDR3 coding DNA: TGTGCCACTTGGGGGGATAGCAATCAGCCCCAGCATTTT. Translation gives CATWGDSNQPQHF.

Concerning this clone: This CDR3 fails to terminate in the conserved phenylalanine or tryptophan, so it likely reflects a read error. The limits of the CDR3 on the DNA are not certain, so only TCRdb's listed CDR3 is given. V and J are TRBV5-5 and TRBJ1-2. Germline CDR1 SGHKS, CDR2 YYEKEE (reference sequence). The CDR3 is made up of 11 amino acids, end residues included. CDR3 region: CASSLGRTPHI.

CDR3 in amino acids: CASSPGVTQYF. The CDR3 DNA is TGTGCCAGCAGCCCCGGTGTAACGCAGTATTTT. This rearrangement joins TRBV3-1 (or the pseudogene TRBV3-2) to TRBJ2-3; D is unresolved. Deletions cut 4 bases from V and 9 bases from J, with 8 bases between. CDR3 length: 11 amino acids. Germline V gene lookup returns CDR1 LGHDT and CDR2 YNNKEL (reference sequence).

The chain combines TRBV5-8 with TRBJ2-7; 10 nucleotides align to TRBD1. CDR3 length: 14 residues. Trimming at V came to 3 bases and at J to 3 bases, leaving 3 bases not matched to a gene. The germline gives CDR1 SGHTS, CDR2 YDEGEE. The CDR3 coding sequence is TGTGCCAGCAGCTCCCGGGACAGGGGCTACGAGCAGTACGTC. This gives the protein CASSSRDRGYEQYV.

The table lists this clone with a few counts. This chain's CDR3 is CASSDGRAPNYGYTF. CDR3 DNA sequence: TGTGCCAGCAGTGACGGGCGGGCCCCTAACTATGGCTACACCTTC. This chain connects TRBV6-4 to TRBJ1-2, with D unresolved. CDR1 and CDR2 from the germline V gene are MRHNA and SNTAGT. The CDR3 totals 15 residues. V was pared by 2 bases and J by 0 bases, with 10 bases between.

J is TRBJ2-7 and V is TRBV6-5, with a tentative D call TRBD1 (6 bases). The V and J ends lost 6 bases and 4 bases respectively, with 10 bases between them. This CDR3 is built from 12 residues. From germline, CDR1 is MNHEY and CDR2 SVGAGI. CDR3 sequence: CASRGRGYEQYV. CDR3 in DNA: TGTGCCAGCAGGGGCAGGGGATACGAGCAGTACGTC.

The chain couples TRBV7-9 to TRBJ1-2; maybe TRBD1 (6 bases). Deletions cut 6 bases from V and 3 bases from J, with 17 bases between. The CDR3 has 15 amino acids. Germline loops: CDR1 SEHNR, CDR2 FQNEAQ (reference sequence). The CDR3 sequence is CASSRGDRRHYGYTF. Here the CDR3 DNA reads TGTGCCAGCAGTAGGGGCGACAGGAGGCACTATGGCTACACCTTC. Using reference TRBV7-9 and TRBJ1-2 for the parts outside the CDR3, the full variable domain is DTGVSQNPRHKITKRGQNVTFRCDPISEHNRLYWYRQTLGQGPEFLTYFQNEAQLEKSRLLSDRFSAERPKGSFSTLEIQRTEQGDSAMYLCASSRGDRRHYGYTFGSGTRLTVV.

This chain connects TRBV7-2 to TRBJ1-1; D is ambiguous. This CDR3 is built from 16 residues. Germline CDR1 reads SGHTA; CDR2 reads FQGNSA. V gave up 10 bases and J gave up 1 base, with 22 bases separating them. In DNA, the CDR3 is TGTGCCACCACCTCCTTCGGGAGAATAAAGAACACTGAAGCTTTCTTT. Encoded protein: CATTSFGRIKNTEAFF.

The chain recombines TRBV6-6 with TRBJ1-2, with 11 positions matching TRBD1. The germline V gene encodes CDR1 MNHNY and CDR2 SVGAGI (reference sequence). The CDR3 spans 11 residues. V lost 11 bases and J lost 8; bases outside the gene matches: 4. DNA for the CDR3: TGTGCCGCCGGGACAGGGGGAGGCTACACCTTC. The encoded protein is CAAGTGGGYTF.

The chain carries TRBV27 and TRBJ2-3, with 7 bases aligning to TRBD2. Unmatched junction bases numbered 11, after V lost 8 bases and J lost 0 bases. The CDR3 covers 16 residues. The V gene's germline CDR1 is MNHEY and CDR2 SMNVEV (reference sequence). CDR3 coding DNA: TGTGCCAGCGGGTCCCCTGCGGGGGTAAGCACAGATACGCAGTATTTT. This codes for CASGSPAGVSTDTQYF.

The chain joins TRBV11-3 to TRBJ2-4; tentatively, D is TRBD1 (6 bases). CDR3 length: 15 residues. The germline V gene has CDR1 SGHNT and CDR2 YENEEA. Trimming removed 6 bases at V and 2 bases at J, with 14 bases between. The CDR3 protein is CASRGALGSKNIQYF. CDR3 DNA sequence: TGTGCCAGCAGGGGGGCGTTAGGGTCCAAAAACATTCAGTACTTC.

The chain carries TRBV6-5 and TRBJ1-5; 7 bases are shared with TRBD1. Germline CDR1 reads MNHEY; CDR2 reads SVGAGI. With V trimmed by 5 bases and J by 7 bases, 5 bases remained unmatched. This CDR3 comprises 13 residues. DNA for the CDR3: TGTGCCAGCAGTATGACAGGGTACCAGCCCCAGCATTTT. Its translation: CASSMTGYQPQHF.

The rearrangement joins TRBV7-3 to TRBJ2-1, with D possibly being TRBD1 (5 bases). This CDR3 is built from 12 residues. The V gene's germline CDR1 is SGHTA and CDR2 FQGTGA. Trimming shortened V by 4 bases and J by 6 bases, and 7 bases separated the two germline ends. This chain's CDR3 is CASSSRVNEQFF. The CDR3 nucleotides are TGTGCCAGCAGCTCCAGGGTCAATGAGCAGTTCTTC.

The rearrangement links TRBV2 to TRBJ1-5, with D tentatively TRBD1 (5 bases). The germline V gene has CDR1 SNHLY and CDR2 FYNNEI. This CDR3 is built from 14 residues. V was clipped by 2 bases and J by 6 bases, with 11 bases between them. The CDR3 is CASSEYVRVQPQHF. The CDR3 nucleotides are TGTGCCAGCAGTGAATACGTCAGGGTTCAGCCCCAGCATTTT.

The chain carries TRBV7-3 and TRBJ2-2; TRBD1 matches 9 bases. CDR1 and CDR2 from the germline V gene are SGHTA and FQGTGA. Trimming cost V 6 bases and J 4 bases; bases outside gene matches: 6. This CDR3 has 15 residues. In nucleotides, the CDR3 is TGTGCCAGCAGTGCCCGACAGGGGGGCACCGGGGAGCTGTTTTTT. Translated: CASSARQGGTGELFF.

The chain recombines TRBV7-9 with TRBJ1-4, with TRBD1 matching 7 bases. CDR1 and CDR2 from the germline V gene are SEHNR and FQNEAQ (reference sequence). The junction had 5 bases not matched to a gene; V was cut back by 5 bases and J by 5 bases. This CDR3 comprises 14 residues. This CDR3 is CASSRQGPNEKLFF. CDR3 DNA sequence: TGTGCCAGCAGCAGACAGGGTCCAAATGAAAAACTGTTTTTT.

The J gene is TRBJ1-5, the V gene TRBV7-9; TRBD1 might be the D (6 bases). Trimming shortened V by 3 bases and J by 4 bases, and 10 bases separated the two germline ends. CDR3 size: 14 residues. In germline, CDR1 is SEHNR, CDR2 FQNEAQ (reference sequence). This chain's CDR3 is CASSLTGGNQPQHF. CDR3 DNA sequence: TGTGCCAGCAGCTTGACAGGAGGAAATCAGCCCCAGCATTTT. Combining the CDR3 with reference TRBV7-9 and TRBJ1-5 gives the whole variable domain DTGVSQNPRHKITKRGQNVTFRCDPISEHNRLYWYRQTLGQGPEFLTYFQNEAQLEKSRLLSDRFSAERPKGSFSTLEIQRTEQGDSAMYLCASSLTGGNQPQHFGDGTRLSIL.

This clone occurred a few times. The gene calls are TRBV7-9 and TRBJ1-4; D perhaps matches TRBD1 (5 bases). V lost 3 bases to trimming and J lost 8 bases, with 19 bases between them. The V gene's germline CDR1 is SEHNR and CDR2 FQNEAQ (reference sequence). CDR3 length: 16 amino acids. This CDR3 reads CASSLGEGLEGEKLFF. Here the CDR3 DNA reads TGTGCCAGCAGCTTGGGCGAGGGACTAGAGGGAGAAAAACTGTTTTTT.

V and J are TRBV18 and TRBJ1-4, with 9 bases identical to TRBD1. The V gene's germline CDR1 is KGHSH and CDR2 LQKENI. CDR3 size: 11 residues. The junction had 2 bases not matched to a gene; V was cut back by 2 bases and J by 16 bases. CDR3 nucleotides: TGTGCCAGCTCACCAGGGACAGGGTGGTTTTTT. This gives the protein CASSPGTGWFF.

The J gene is TRBJ2-1, the V gene TRBV14, with 9 bases that match TRBD2. From germline, CDR1 is SGHDN and CDR2 FVKESK. The CDR3 consists of 13 residues. V trimming: 8 bases; J trimming: 15 bases; junction bases outside the gene matches: 14. The DNA of the CDR3 is TGTGCCAGCGGAGCCACATTAGCGGGGGCTCCGTTCTTC. It translates to CASGATLAGAPFF.

This clone came up a few times. This chain connects TRBV4-2 to TRBJ2-5, with 8 bases that match TRBD2. Losses at the gene ends were 4 bases for V and 4 bases for J; bases not matched to a gene: 5. This CDR3 spans 14 amino acids. Germline CDR1 and CDR2: LGHNA and YNFKEQ. The CDR3 loop reads CASSPGGGSETQYF. DNA for the CDR3: TGTGCCAGCAGCCCGGGGGGGGGCTCAGAGACCCAGTACTTC.